The T cell receptor (beta chain) under discussion was sequenced for a study of cytomegalovirus exposure and HLA in healthy donors. Overall study context: Earlier sequencing of 150 million to 200 million T cells yielded 120 million or so unique TCR beta sequences.

Primers included in the PCR were 60 Vbeta and 13 Jbeta primers. Per the original methods: A follow-up analysis tallied approximately 85 million unique TCR beta chains, 9 million to 11 million shared. Some clones are missing from TCRdb's copy, which holds only in-frame ones; the method was immunoSEQ multiplex PCR. That table is the source of V, J and clone size, and D and trimming were worked out from the DNA. Of some 120,000 clones listed, 70% to 85% are singletons. Sequencing was performed on PBMCs. This receptor was identified in a human donor in good health.

The CDR3 is CASKTGETQYF. CDR3 bases: TGTGCCAGCAAGACAGGGGAGACCCAGTACTTC. The chain combines TRBV7-6 with TRBJ2-5, with 7 nucleotides matching TRBD1. V lost 7 bases and J lost 5; bases outside the gene matches: 1. In germline, CDR1 is SGHVS, CDR2 FNYEAQ. The length of the CDR3 is 11 residues.